Shown below are 24 T cell receptor beta chains from a single sample sequenced in a study of Ad26.COV2.S vaccination and SARS-CoV-2 variants. Produced via immunoSEQ multiplex PCR; TCRdb's table is partial and in-frame only. This table has hundreds of thousands of clones, approximately 88% appearing once. Described treatment: around 19 received Ad26.COV2.S at low or high dose, single or two shots; several received placebo; per-sample allocation not given. It was on day 63 after the first vaccine or placebo injection that samples were taken. Sequenced here: peripheral blood, sampled in a trial of Ad26.COV2.S vaccine versus placebo. These receptors came from a person aged 18-65 years who received the Ad26.COV2.S COVID-19 vaccine or a placebo.

The V gene is TRBV2, the J gene TRBJ1-4; 10 bases agree with TRBD1. The CDR3 spans 14 residues. V was pared by 6 bases and J by 8 bases, with 6 bases of the junction left unmatched. Germline V gene sequence: CDR1 SNHLY, CDR2 FYNNEI. The CDR3 region has the DNA TGTGCCAGCAGGTGGACAGGGGGGAAGGAAAAACTGTTTTTT. It codes for CASRWTGGKEKLFF.

The chain is built from TRBV7-9 and TRBJ1-3; D may be TRBD1 (5 bases). CDR1 SEHNR and CDR2 FQNEAQ come from the germline V gene (reference sequence). With 5 bases removed from V and 2 bases from J, the gap between germline ends came to 16 bases. The CDR3 has 16 amino acids. The CDR3 protein is CASSAVGGYTGNTIYF. The CDR3 DNA follows: TGTGCCAGCAGCGCCGTGGGGGGGTATACTGGAAACACCATATATTTT.

The chain uses TRBV15 and TRBJ1-2, with D possibly being TRBD1 (5 bases). Germline V gene lookup returns CDR1 LNHNV and CDR2 YYDKDF (reference sequence). This CDR3 region has 14 residues. With 3 bases removed from V and 8 bases from J, the gap between germline ends came to 16 bases. The CDR3 region has the DNA TGTGCCACCAGCAGCGCGGGAACAGGTCGGGGCTACACCTTC. This translates into CATSSAGTGRGYTF. The full variable domain, its missing parts supplied by reference TRBV15 and TRBJ1-2, is DAMVIQNPRYQVTQFGKPVTLSCSQTLNHNVMYWYQQKSSQAPKLLFHYYDKDFNNEADTPDNFQSRRPNTSFCFLDIRSPGLGDTAMYLCATSSAGTGRGYTFGSGTRLTVV.

The sample holds one count of this clone. The rearrangement joins TRBV27 to TRBJ1-1; 9 nucleotides align to TRBD1. Germline V gene data show CDR1 as MNHEY and CDR2 as SMNVEV (reference sequence). This CDR3 region has 16 residues. Losses at the gene ends were 0 bases for V and 8 bases for J; bases not matched to a gene: 10. This CDR3 reads CASSLSLPGTGTEAFF. CDR3 sequence (DNA): TGTGCCAGCAGTTTATCATTACCCGGGACAGGGACAGAAGCTTTCTTT.

The chain couples TRBV6-5 to TRBJ2-7; TRBD2 matches 8 bases. Germline loops: CDR1 MNHEY, CDR2 SVGAGI. The CDR3 is 15 amino acids. V lost 0 bases to trimming and J lost 4 bases; unmatched junction nucleotides: 5. For the CDR3, the DNA is TGTGCCAGCAGTTACTCGTGGGCGGGGGGTTACGAGCAGTACTTC. This translates into CASSYSWAGGYEQYF.

CDR3 coding DNA: TGTGCCAGTAGTATAGATCACAGGGTGAGATACGAGCAGTACTTC. This gives the protein CASSIDHRVRYEQYF. The chain recombines TRBV19 with TRBJ2-7; a weak D match, TRBD1 (6 bases). Per the germline V gene, CDR1 is LNHDA and CDR2 is SQIVND (reference sequence). This CDR3 is 15 amino acids long. Trimming left V 0 bases short and J 4 bases short, with 13 bases between.

CDR3 DNA sequence: TGTGCCAGCAGCCCGTTCGTCGTTAGCGCCTACGAGCAGTACTTC. This sequence encodes CASSPFVVSAYEQYF. V is TRBV11-2 and J is TRBJ2-7; TRBD2 is a possible D gene (5 bases). The CDR3 sequence is 15 residues long. Germline V gene data show CDR1 as SGHAT and CDR2 as FQNNGV. Trimming removed 5 bases at V and 2 bases at J, with 16 bases between.

This chain links TRBV27 with TRBJ2-7; D is perhaps TRBD2 (5 bases). V was cut by 3 bases and J by 7 bases, with 10 bases left in between. The CDR3 has 12 residues. Germline loops: CDR1 MNHEY, CDR2 SMNVEV (reference sequence). The CDR3 protein is CASSLRTGEQYF. The CDR3 region has the DNA TGTGCCAGCAGTTTGAGGACGGGGGAGCAGTACTTC.

V and J are TRBV6-6 and TRBJ1-2, with D hard to call. This CDR3 region has 11 residues. Germline CDR1 reads MNHNY; CDR2 reads SVGAGI (reference sequence). Trimming pared 5 bases from V and 8 bases from J, leaving 9 bases between. The CDR3 DNA reads as TGTGCCAGCAGTCCCCCTGGGGGCTACACCTTC. Amino acids: CASSPPGGYTF.

The chain recombines TRBV5-1 with TRBJ2-5, with D possibly being TRBD2 (5 bases). Trimming cost V 6 bases and J 4 bases, with 13 bases left between them. CDR1 SGHRS and CDR2 YFSETQ come from the germline V gene. This CDR3 comprises 13 residues. CDR3 in amino acids: CASTEGVRETQYF. CDR3 sequence (DNA): TGCGCCAGCACTGAGGGAGTCAGAGAGACCCAGTACTTC.

The chain uses TRBV11-1 and TRBJ2-6; D uncertain. Germline V lookup: CDR1 SGHAT, CDR2 FQDESV (reference sequence). Trimming pared 1 base from V and 1 base from J, leaving 5 bases between. The CDR3 totals 15 residues. The CDR3: CASSLGGSGANVLTF. CDR3 DNA: TGTGCCAGCAGCTTAGGTGGTTCTGGGGCCAACGTCCTGACTTTC.

The DNA of the CDR3 is TGTGCCAGCAGCCTGGGACTCCCAAGAGCAACTAATGAAAAACTGTTTTTT. Protein sequence: CASSLGLPRATNEKLFF. This chain links TRBV11-2 with TRBJ1-4, with D possibly matching TRBD1 (5 bases). The CDR3 extends over 17 amino acids. Per the germline V gene, CDR1 is SGHAT and CDR2 is FQNNGV. Trimming left V 5 bases short and J 0 bases short, with 16 bases between.

The rearrangement joins TRBV30 to TRBJ1-5, with 9 bases lining up with TRBD1. This CDR3 region has 13 residues. The J segment lost 7 bases and the V segment lost 3 bases, leaving 4 bases of the junction unmatched. In germline, CDR1 is GTSNPN, CDR2 SVGIG (reference sequence). CDR3 nucleotides: TGTGCCTGGAGGGACAGGGGCGACCAGCCCCAGCATTTT. It specifies CAWRDRGDQPQHF.

V gene TRBV19 combines with J gene TRBJ1-1; TRBD1 is a possible D gene (6 bases). CDR1 is LNHDA and CDR2 is SQIVND in the germline V gene (reference sequence). The V end was cut by 5 bases, the J end by 1 base, with 11 bases between. The CDR3 is 14 residues long. This chain's CDR3 is CASSFLTGNTEAFF. The CDR3 bases are TGTGCCAGTAGTTTCTTGACAGGGAACACTGAAGCTTTCTTT. The full variable domain, completed using reference TRBV19 and TRBJ1-1, is DGGITQSPKYLFRKEGQNVTLSCEQNLNHDAMYWYRQDPGQGLRLIYYSQIVNDFQKGDIAEGYSVSREKKESFPLTVTSAQKNPTAFYLCASSFLTGNTEAFFGQGTRLTVV.

The CDR3 is CASSLNVAPGNTIYF. In DNA form, the CDR3 reads TGTGCCAGCAGCCTTAACGTTGCCCCTGGAAACACCATATATTTT. The V gene is TRBV2, the J gene TRBJ1-3; D unresolved. Between the trimmed V and J ends, which lost 6 bases and 2 bases, there was a span of 14 bases. Germline-derived CDR1 and CDR2 are SNHLY and FYNNEI. This CDR3 has 15 amino acids.

This clone was recorded once. This chain joins TRBV7-8 and TRBJ2-7; 8 bases are a match to TRBD2. V trimming: 4 bases; J trimming: 2 bases; junction bases outside the gene matches: 4. The germline V gene has CDR1 SGHVS and CDR2 FQNEAQ. This CDR3 is built from 14 residues. The CDR3 DNA reads as TGTGCCAGCAGCTGGAGCGGGGGCACCTACGAGCAGTACTTC. Its protein product is CASSWSGGTYEQYF.

The V call is TRBV27, the J call TRBJ2-1, with a tentative D call TRBD1 (5 bases). The germline V and J ends were trimmed by 3 bases and 5 bases, with 14 bases remaining between them. Germline assignment: CDR1 MNHEY and CDR2 SMNVEV (reference sequence). The CDR3 spans 15 residues. In DNA, the CDR3 is TGTGCCAGCAGTTTTGGCCAGGGTTGGAACAATGAGCAGTTCTTC. The encoded protein is CASSFGQGWNNEQFF.

The chain carries TRBV27 and TRBJ1-2; D is perhaps TRBD1 (5 bases). V lost 5 bases and J lost 5, with 12 bases in between. The CDR3 contains 13 residues. Germline V lookup: CDR1 MNHEY, CDR2 SMNVEV (reference sequence). CDR3 loop: CASSPRTSYGYTF. The CDR3 nucleotides are TGTGCCAGCAGTCCTAGGACAAGTTATGGCTACACCTTC.

The chain couples TRBV19 to TRBJ1-1, with a tentative D call TRBD1 (5 bases). Trimming left V 5 bases short and J 1 base short, with 11 bases between. CDR3 length: 14 residues. The germline CDR1 and CDR2 sequences are LNHDA and SQIVND (reference sequence). CDR3 protein: CASSAFTGNTEAFF. The CDR3, as DNA: TGTGCCAGTAGTGCCTTTACAGGGAACACTGAAGCTTTCTTT.

This chain uses TRBV5-1 with TRBJ1-1; tentative D call: TRBD1 (6 bases). The V end lost 4 bases, the J end lost 1 base, and 11 bases lay between the germline ends. Germline CDR1 SGHRS, CDR2 YFSETQ. The CDR3 runs 14 residues. CDR3 in DNA: TGCGCCAGCAGCCCGGGGACACAGAACACTGAAGCTTTCTTT. Amino acid sequence: CASSPGTQNTEAFF.

This clone turned up a few times. The chain is built from TRBV4-1 and TRBJ1-4; 8 bases line up with TRBD1. CDR1 and CDR2 from the germline V gene are MGHRA and YSYEKL. The CDR3 is 16 amino acids. Trimming at V came to 6 bases and at J to 0 bases, leaving 6 bases not matched to a gene. The DNA of the CDR3 is TGCGCCAGCAGACTCGACAGGGGTGCAACTAATGAAAAACTGTTTTTT. Translating it yields CASRLDRGATNEKLFF.

Comments on this clone: The sample has other DNA sequences that encode this CDR3 too. The chain employs TRBV29-1 and TRBJ1-1; the D is unclear. Germline V gene sequence: CDR1 SQVTM, CDR2 ANQGSEA. Trimming took off 4 bases at V and 2 bases at J, with 14 bases between the two ends. The CDR3 runs 14 residues. The CDR3: CSVGTGGRNTEAFF. CDR3 coding DNA: TGCAGCGTTGGAACTGGAGGGAGAAACACTGAAGCTTTCTTT.

This chain joins TRBV29-1 and TRBJ2-3, with D perhaps TRBD2 (6 bases). This CDR3 region has 17 residues. Germline assignment: CDR1 SQVTM and CDR2 ANQGSEA. V was pared by 4 bases and J by 2 bases, with 22 bases between. CDR3 sequence: CSVVVVGGGGNTDTQYF. In nucleotides, the CDR3 is TGCAGCGTTGTCGTGGTGGGGGGAGGAGGGAACACAGATACGCAGTATTTT.

The CDR3 spells CASSASGVETQYF. Written as DNA, the CDR3 is TGCGCCAGCAGCGCTAGCGGGGTTGAGACCCAGTACTTC. The chain has TRBV5-1 and TRBJ2-5; TRBD2 agrees at 9 bases. CDR1 is SGHRS and CDR2 is YFSETQ in the germline V gene. The junction had 3 bases not matched to a gene; V was cut back by 4 bases and J by 5 bases. CDR3 size: 13 residues. Complete variable domain (other parts from reference TRBV5-1 and TRBJ2-5): KAGVTQTPRYLIKTRGQQVTLSCSPISGHRSVSWYQQTPGQGLQFLFEYFSETQRNKGNFPGRFSGRQFSNSRSEMNVSTLELGDSALYLCASSASGVETQYFGPGTRLLVL.